A single sample is the source of the 28 T cell receptor beta chains below, sequenced in a study of human T cells and chemical hapten exposure. TCRdb reanalysed the RACE reads using MiXCR and keeps one entry per CDR3 protein. The sample has around 200,000 distinct CDR3 sequences; around 23% are singletons. Time point of the sample: patch test 3, about 24 weeks after DPC sensitization. Treatment indicated: therapeutic diphenylcyclopropenone sensitization with weekly scalp DPC. Source: whole blood, taken in connection with sensitization to the hapten diphenylcyclopropenone (DPC). The receptors stem from a woman in her thirties or forties with alopecia areata. Some clones in this sample may be carry-over from other donors' samples.

The sample holds many counts of this clonotype. This chain connects TRBV5-1 to TRBJ1-5; D possibly corresponds to TRBD1 (5 bases). The length of the CDR3 is 16 residues. The V gene's germline CDR1 is SGHRS and CDR2 YFSETQ. Trimming took 0 bases from V and 2 from J, leaving 12 bases between them. CDR3 sequence reads: CASSLGSGNGNQPQHF. Written as DNA, the CDR3 is TGCGCCAGCAGCTTGGGATCAGGGAACGGCAATCAGCCCCAGCATTTT.

This clonotype came up a few times. This sequence joins TRBV24-1 and TRBJ2-7; 7 nucleotides agree with TRBD1. Germline V gives CDR1 KGHDR, CDR2 SFDVKD. The CDR3 is 14 amino acids. The junction had 6 bases not matched to a gene; V was cut back by 4 bases and J by 4 bases. The CDR3 sequence is CATSDPGGTYEQYF. Written as DNA, the CDR3 is TGTGCCACCAGTGACCCAGGGGGAACGTACGAGCAGTACTTC.

This clonotype was picked up a small number of times. The chain recombines TRBV10-3 with TRBJ2-7; the match to TRBD2 covers 11 bases. After removal of 4 bases from V and 2 bases from J, the junction contained 7 bases not matched to a gene. The CDR3 is 16 amino acids. Germline CDR1 reads ENHRY; CDR2 reads SYGVKD. The CDR3 spells CAISGTGTSGAYEQYF. The CDR3 DNA follows: TGTGCCATCAGTGGGACCGGGACTAGCGGTGCCTACGAGCAGTACTTC.

This clonotype was found a few times. The chain employs TRBV10-3 and TRBJ2-1; TRBD2 matches 10 bases. CDR1 is ENHRY, CDR2 SYGVKD, per germline. This CDR3 is built from 14 residues. V gave up 6 bases and J gave up 7 bases; unmatched junction bases: 6. The CDR3 DNA reads as TGTGCCATCAGCGCCGGGACTAGCGTAAATGAGCAGTTCTTC. Its protein product is CAISAGTSVNEQFF.

The V and J genes are TRBV28 and TRBJ2-5; possible D gene TRBD1, 5 bases. V dropped 7 bases and J dropped 3 bases, with 9 bases sitting between them. Germline CDR1 MDHEN, CDR2 SYDVKM. The CDR3 consists of 12 residues. As DNA, the CDR3 is TGTGCCAGCACCAAGACAGAAGAGACCCAGTACTTC. Residues: CASTKTEETQYF.

In its sample, this clonotype was seen a few times. The rearrangement uses TRBV29-1 and TRBJ2-3; D is unresolved. Looked up from germline, CDR1 is SQVTM and CDR2 is ANQGSEA. CDR3 length equals 14 residues. V was pared by 7 bases and J by 1 base, with 15 bases between. This CDR3 reads CSASHIDRTDTQYF. The CDR3 bases are TGCAGCGCCAGCCACATAGACCGCACAGATACGCAGTATTTT.

A few counts support this clonotype. The gene calls are TRBV7-9 and TRBJ2-3, with 9 bases lining up with TRBD2. The germline V gene has CDR1 SEHNR and CDR2 FQNEAQ (reference sequence). The CDR3 runs 17 residues. The V gene end was trimmed by 4 bases and the J gene end by 3 bases; junction bases not matched to a gene: 11. The CDR3 nucleotides are TGTGCCAGCAGCTCAGGGTCGCTAGCGGGATCGACAGATACGCAGTATTTT. Protein product: CASSSGSLAGSTDTQYF.

The chain employs TRBV11-1 and TRBJ2-3, with TRBD2 identical over 7 bases. V gave up 3 bases and J gave up 6 bases; unmatched junction bases: 9. The CDR3 is made up of 15 amino acids. Germline V gives CDR1 SGHAT, CDR2 FQDESV (reference sequence). CDR3 sequence reads: CASSFLAGAADTQYF. The DNA for the CDR3 is TGTGCCAGCAGCTTCTTGGCGGGAGCGGCGGATACGCAGTATTTT.

This clonotype came up many times. This chain uses TRBV6-5 with TRBJ2-1; the match to TRBD2 covers 7 bases. The junction had 5 bases not matched to a gene; V was cut back by 6 bases and J by 9 bases. This CDR3 region has 12 residues. Germline values: CDR1 MNHEY, CDR2 SVGAGI. The CDR3 nucleotides read TGTGCCAGCAGGCATTGGGGGGGTGAGCAGTTCTTC. Its protein product is CASRHWGGEQFF.

This clonotype appeared a few times. The V gene is TRBV7-6, the J gene TRBJ2-3, with 11 bases matching TRBD2. Per the germline V gene, CDR1 is SGHVS and CDR2 is FNYEAQ. The CDR3 contains 15 residues. V dropped 3 bases and J dropped 3; count of bases not matched to a gene: 2. This chain's CDR3 is CASSLGLAVTDTQYF. Written as DNA, the CDR3 is TGTGCCAGCAGCTTGGGACTAGCGGTGACAGATACGCAGTATTTT.

This rearrangement joins TRBV7-2 to TRBJ2-3, with 12 bases aligning to TRBD2. Trimming took 2 bases from V and 5 from J; bases not matched to a gene: 5. The V gene's germline CDR1 is SGHTA and CDR2 FQGNSA. CDR3 length: 16 amino acids. For the CDR3, the DNA is TGTGCCAGCAGCTTAAACCCGACTAGCGGGGGAGATACGCAGTATTTT. Translating it yields CASSLNPTSGGDTQYF.

V and J are TRBV6-5 and TRBJ2-5; a weak D match, TRBD2 (5 bases). The V end lost 0 bases, the J end lost 8 bases, and 13 bases lay between the germline ends. This CDR3 is 14 amino acids long. CDR1 MNHEY and CDR2 SVGAGI come from the germline V gene. The CDR3 loop is CASSYSSGPNTQYF. As DNA, the CDR3 is TGTGCCAGCAGTTACTCGAGCGGACCCAACACCCAGTACTTC.

This clonotype was counted a few times. This rearrangement joins TRBV21-1 to TRBJ2-7; no check of the table's D call, TRBD1, against the DNA was made. TRBV21-1 is termed a pseudogene. The CDR3 sequence is 14 residues long. CDR3 nucleotides: TGTGCCAGCAGCAAAACCCCCCGGTTATACGAGCAGTACTTC. Its protein product is CASSKTPRLYEQYF.

The gene calls are TRBV28 and TRBJ1-5; maybe TRBD1 (5 bases). V lost 6 bases to trimming and J lost 7 bases, with 16 bases between them. This CDR3 has 14 residues. CDR1 is MDHEN and CDR2 is SYDVKM in the germline V gene. The CDR3 region has the DNA TGTGCCAGCAGACCGACAGAGATTGGGCAGCCCCAGCATTTT. Translation: CASRPTEIGQPQHF. The full variable domain, with the rest looked up from reference TRBV28 and TRBJ1-5, is DVKVTQSSRYLVKRTGEKVFLECVQDMDHENMFWYRQDPGLGLRLIYFSYDVKMKEKGDIPEGYSVSREKKERFSLILESASTNQTSMYLCASRPTEIGQPQHFGDGTRLSIL.

The chain links TRBV10-3 to TRBJ1-1, with D maybe TRBD1 (6 bases). The CDR3 has 15 amino acids. V lost 1 base and J 1 base, leaving 10 bases between the germline ends. Per germline, CDR1 ENHRY and CDR2 SYGVKD. CDR3 DNA: TGTGCCATCAGTGAGTTAGAACAGGGGAACACTGAAGCTTTCTTT. Translation gives CAISELEQGNTEAFF.

This clonotype was seen more than once but under ten times. V is TRBV6-2 or TRBV6-3 and J is TRBJ2-1; D is perhaps TRBD1 (6 bases). Deletions cut 6 bases from V and 10 bases from J, with 28 bases between. Per germline, CDR1 MNHEY and CDR2 SVGEGT. This CDR3 has 17 residues. In nucleotides, the CDR3 is TGTGCCAGCAGCCCTCACAGGGCCGGGGCTTTGAGAGGGGAGCAGTTCTTC. Protein sequence: CASSPHRAGALRGEQFF.

This clonotype appeared a few times. The V call is TRBV5-5, the J call TRBJ1-6; D remains ambiguous. Germline V gene sequence: CDR1 SGHKS, CDR2 YYEKEE (reference sequence). The CDR3 extends over 17 amino acids. V was cut by 0 bases and J by 7 bases, with 17 bases left in between. CDR3 DNA: TGTGCCAGCAGCTTGGTTGAGGAAATCTTAAGAAATTCACCCCTCCACTTT. Protein sequence: CASSLVEEILRNSPLHF.

The rearrangement uses TRBV4-2 and TRBJ2-3; a weak D match, TRBD2 (5 bases). Germline CDR1 reads LGHNA; CDR2 reads YNFKEQ. This CDR3 is built from 16 residues. V lost 1 base to trimming and J lost 4 bases, with 15 bases between them. The CDR3 here is CASSQVPGKNSDTQYF. DNA for the CDR3: TGTGCCAGCAGCCAAGTTCCGGGGAAGAACTCAGATACGCAGTATTTT.

The chain joins TRBV3-1 to TRBJ1-1, with 7 nucleotides matching TRBD1. The CDR3 runs to 12 residues. Looked up from germline, CDR1 is LGHDT and CDR2 is YNNKEL (reference sequence). V lost 4 bases, J lost 5 bases, and 1 base stayed unmatched. As DNA, the CDR3 is TGTGCCAGCAGCCCGGGACAGACTGAAGCTTTCTTT. It translates to CASSPGQTEAFF.

This chain connects TRBV5-1 to TRBJ2-7; D is perhaps TRBD1 (7 bases). Per germline, CDR1 SGHRS and CDR2 YFSETQ. The CDR3 length is 15 residues. Trimming removed 4 bases at V and 6 bases at J, with 20 bases between. CDR3 loop: CASSVTGDSQREQYF. The CDR3 DNA reads as TGCGCCAGCAGCGTCACGGGGGACAGCCAACGCGAGCAGTACTTC.

This sequence joins TRBV7-2 and TRBJ1-2; D possibly corresponds to TRBD1 (6 bases). The CDR3 has 14 amino acids. V was cut by 1 base and J by 4 bases, with 10 bases left in between. CDR1 and CDR2 from the germline V gene are SGHTA and FQGNSA. The CDR3 reads CASSLGTAAYGYTF. Here the CDR3 DNA reads TGTGCCAGCAGCTTAGGGACAGCCGCCTATGGCTACACCTTC.

This clonotype was seen only a few times. The chain combines TRBV27 with TRBJ2-3, with unresolved D. The ends were cut back, 2 bases at V and 0 bases at J, with 6 bases in the middle. CDR3 length equals 14 residues. The germline gives CDR1 MNHEY, CDR2 SMNVEV (reference sequence). CDR3 residues: CASSLEQSTDTQYF. The DNA of the CDR3 is TGTGCCAGCAGTTTAGAACAGAGCACAGATACGCAGTATTTT.

This rearrangement joins TRBV29-1 to TRBJ2-7, with D possibly being TRBD1 (5 bases). Germline CDR1 is SQVTM and CDR2 is ANQGSEA. The CDR3 covers 13 residues. V was shortened by 6 bases and J by 4 bases, with 16 bases between the two germline ends. DNA for the CDR3: TGCAGCGTGAAGGACATAGGTCTTTACGAGCAGTACTTC. This gives the protein CSVKDIGLYEQYF.

This clonotype was observed a few times. The rearrangement links TRBV21-1 to TRBJ2-4; whether TRBD2, the table's D call, matches the DNA was not checked. TRBV21-1 is labeled a pseudogene. The CDR3 covers 17 residues. CDR3 in amino acids: CASSKRGLAGEKNIQYF. DNA for the CDR3: TGTGCCAGCAGCAAACGGGGACTAGCGGGAGAAAAAAACATTCAGTACTTC.

The chain carries TRBV11-2 and TRBJ1-4, with D tentatively TRBD1 (5 bases). CDR1 is SGHAT and CDR2 is FQNNGV in the germline V gene. This CDR3 is built from 12 residues. The V end was cut by 5 bases, the J end by 9 bases, with 10 bases between. CDR3 DNA: TGTGCCAGCAGCCCCGACAGTCAAAAACTGTTTTTT. Translation: CASSPDSQKLFF.

This clonotype showed up just a few times. This sequence joins TRBV6-5 and TRBJ2-7, with 7 bases that match TRBD1. Germline V gene lookup returns CDR1 MNHEY and CDR2 SVGAGI. V lost 4 bases, J lost 2 bases, and 14 bases stayed unmatched. The CDR3 runs 17 residues. CDR3 sequence (DNA): TGTGCCAGCAGTTGGCAACTGACCGGGACAGCGCCCTACGAGCAGTACTTC. It yields the protein CASSWQLTGTAPYEQYF.

This clonotype was found a few times. V usage is TRBV7-9 and J usage is TRBJ2-7, with D tentatively TRBD1 (6 bases). V was shortened by 5 bases and J by 9 bases, with 26 bases between the two germline ends. The CDR3 has 16 residues. Germline V gene lookup returns CDR1 SEHNR and CDR2 FQNEAQ (reference sequence). CDR3 coding DNA: TGTGCCAGCAGCCTACTCCCCCGGGACAATTTACGAGGGCAGTACTTC. Its protein is CASSLLPRDNLRGQYF.

The gene calls are TRBV6-5 and TRBJ2-4, with D tentatively TRBD2 (5 bases). This CDR3 comprises 14 residues. CDR1 and CDR2 from the germline V gene are MNHEY and SVGAGI. V lost 2 bases to trimming and J lost 9 bases, with 14 bases between them. The CDR3 is CASSYGSRNAIQYF. The CDR3 DNA sequence: TGTGCCAGCAGTTACGGGAGTCGGAACGCCATTCAGTACTTC.